This T cell receptor (beta chain) was captured by sequencing in a study of human T cells and chemical hapten exposure. General study points: Patch test scores rose with PT1 expanded TCR counts, a positive correlation.

Time point of the sample: pre-sensitization, week 0. Treatment denoted: therapeutic diphenylcyclopropenone sensitization with weekly scalp DPC. This clonotype was seen a few times. The antigen is not known. V was cut by 5 bases and J by 4 bases, with 14 bases left in between. CDR1 is SGHAT and CDR2 is FQNNGV in the germline V gene. The length of the CDR3 is 14 residues. In TCRdb, the RACE reads were re-called with MiXCR into one record per CDR3 protein. The sample has fewer than 300,000 distinct CDR3 sequences, 7% to 10% seen once. The receptor comes from a woman aged 40 to 50 with alopecia areata. Some clones in this sample may be carry-over from other donors' samples. Sample: whole blood, taken in connection with sensitization to the hapten diphenylcyclopropenone (DPC). V usage is TRBV11-2 and J usage is TRBJ1-1; maybe TRBD1 (6 bases). The CDR3 reads CASSPRRGGTEAFF. CDR3 coding DNA: TGTGCCAGCAGCCCCCGGCGAGGGGGCACTGAAGCTTTCTTT. Together with reference TRBV11-2 and TRBJ1-1, the CDR3 gives the full variable domain: EAGVAQSPRYKIIEKRQSVAFWCNPISGHATLYWYQQILGQGPKLLIQFQNNGVVDDSQLPKDRFSAERLKGVDSTLKIQPAKLEDSAVYLCASSPRRGGTEAFFGQGTRLTVV.